Described below is a single T cell receptor (beta chain) sequence and its context. Antigen specificity is unknown. The PCR had 60 Vbeta and 13 Jbeta primers. In the original processing: An analysis performed later counted 75 million to 80 million unique TCR beta chains (around 9.9 million of them shared). The table came from immunoSEQ multiplex PCR; TCRdb's copy has only in-frame clones and leaves some out. That table gives V, J and clone size, and the DNA gave D and trimming. The sample lists about 160,000 clones; approximately 60% were seen once. This entry is derived from a study of cytomegalovirus exposure and HLA in healthy donors. Study-level findings and limits: Links to common viral pathogens appeared, in a later analysis, for several of the most significant clusters.

This CDR3 contains 16 residues. V was shortened by 4 bases and J by 5 bases, with 19 bases between the two germline ends. From germline, CDR1 is SNHLY and CDR2 FYNNEI. This chain joins TRBV2 and TRBJ2-3; the D gene is possibly TRBD2 (6 bases). The sample consisted of PBMCs. The receptor comes from a woman in her sixties or seventies in good health and CMV-seropositive. The CDR3 DNA sequence: TGTGCCAGCAGTGGGTTAGCGGTTATCAGGAAAGATACGCAGTATTTT. It encodes CASSGLAVIRKDTQYF.